Each of the 11 T cell receptor beta chains below was sequenced from the same sample in a study of T-cell reconstitution after alpha-beta-depleted transplantation in children listed by TCRdb under 2016. The library was made by PCR. The instrument given in TCRdb is Illumina HiSeq 2500. TCR library preparation used molecular barcoding, with unique molecular identifiers applied to normalize quantification of the TCRbeta repertoire. The public reads were run again by TCRdb, first through fastp at Q25 and then through MiXCR, and only productive beta chains were kept. Rows with one shared CDR3 protein collapse into an entry with the most common genes and DNA. The sample contains a few hundred thousand distinct CDR3 sequences, approximately 12% of them found a single time. The ten largest clones represent more than 5.5% of the sample. This sample comprised PBMCs from the stem cell graft donor, obtained from the stem cell graft. The receptors derive from a human donor who donated a stem cell graft to a child with combined immunodeficiency.

This clonotype has just a few counts. This CDR3 is CASSPQGQGSNQPQHF. For the CDR3, the DNA is TGTGCCAGCAGCCCCCAGGGACAGGGTAGCAATCAGCCCCAGCATTTT. The V gene is TRBV7-2, the J gene TRBJ1-5; 9 bases align to TRBD1. V lost 5 bases and J lost 0; bases outside the gene matches: 5. The CDR3 is made up of 16 amino acids. CDR1 and CDR2 (germline): SGHTA, FQGNSA.

A few counts support this clonotype. The chain uses TRBV7-2 and TRBJ2-7; 12 bases agree with TRBD2. The CDR3 has 14 residues. The germline gives CDR1 SGHTA, CDR2 FQGNSA. Trimming took 5 bases from V and 9 from J; bases not matched to a gene: 8. The CDR3 loop reads CASSASSGRAAQYF. The CDR3 nucleotides read TGTGCCAGCAGCGCCTCTAGCGGGAGGGCCGCGCAGTACTTC.

The genes are TRBV12-3 or TRBV12-4 and TRBJ2-2; 14 bases match TRBD2. The CDR3 spans 16 residues. V trimming: 6 bases; J trimming: 4 bases; junction bases outside the gene matches: 4. CDR3 nucleotides: TGTGCCAGCAGGGGACTAGCGGGAGCTATCACCGGGGAGCTGTTTTTT. Its translation is CASRGLAGAITGELFF.

This clonotype showed up just a few times. This chain joins TRBV7-7 and TRBJ2-1; TRBD2 matches at 10 bases. CDR1 and CDR2 (germline): SSHAT, FNYEAQ (reference sequence). V shed 0 bases and J 9 bases; nucleotides not matched to a gene: 17. This CDR3 spans 19 amino acids. CDR3 sequence reads: CASSLALGLSGRASVEQFF. In DNA, the CDR3 is TGTGCCAGCAGCTTAGCGCTGGGGTTGAGCGGGAGGGCCTCCGTTGAGCAGTTCTTC.

In this sample, this clonotype turned up many times. The chain couples TRBV24-1 to TRBJ1-1; D not resolved. Trimming took off 0 bases at V and 11 bases at J, with 9 bases between the two ends. The germline CDR1 and CDR2 sequences are KGHDR and SFDVKD. There are 12 residues in the CDR3. In DNA form, the CDR3 reads TGTGCCACCAGTGATTTGATAGGGAACGCTTTCTTT. Amino acids: CATSDLIGNAFF.

The V and J genes are TRBV9 and TRBJ2-1; 14 bases map to TRBD2. This CDR3 is 18 amino acids long. Germline-derived CDR1 and CDR2 are SGDLS and YYNGEE. V lost 0 bases to trimming and J lost 1 base; unmatched junction nucleotides: 3. CDR3 sequence (DNA): TGTGCCAGCAGCGTAGTTGGGACTAGCGGGAGTTCCTACAATGAGCAGTTCTTC. It specifies CASSVVGTSGSSYNEQFF.

CDR3 in DNA: TGCGCCAGCAGCCAAGCTTTTAGTAATTCACCCCTCCACTTT. This encodes CASSQAFSNSPLHF. V is TRBV4-3 and J is TRBJ1-6; D ambiguous. This CDR3 has 14 amino acids. Trimming removed 1 base at V and 6 bases at J, with 7 bases between. Germline CDR1 reads LGHNA; CDR2 reads YSLEER.

The genes are TRBV6-4 and TRBJ1-2; TRBD1 aligns across 7 bases. This CDR3 spans 16 amino acids. Looked up from germline, CDR1 is MRHNA and CDR2 is SNTAGT. V gave up 0 bases and J gave up 7 bases; unmatched junction bases: 11. CDR3 in DNA: TGTGCCAGCAGTGACTCGTCCGGGACAGCGGCGGGTGGCTACACCTTC. Protein: CASSDSSGTAAGGYTF.

This clonotype was counted many times. The rearrangement links TRBV6-1 to TRBJ2-2; D is uncertain. The V gene lost 6 bases and the J gene lost 1 base, with 9 bases spanning the gap. The CDR3 loop spans 14 amino acids. The germline CDR1 and CDR2 sequences are MNHNS and SASEGT. The CDR3 DNA reads TGTGCCAGCAGCCAAGGATGGAACACCGGGGAGCTGTTTTTT. This sequence encodes CASSQGWNTGELFF.

This clonotype was recorded many times. The rearrangement joins TRBV29-1 to TRBJ2-2; TRBD2 might be the D (6 bases). Germline values: CDR1 SQVTM, CDR2 ANQGSEA. The CDR3 spans 14 residues. V was pared by 2 bases and J by 1 base, with 8 bases between. DNA for the CDR3: TGCAGCGTTGAATTCGGGGGGAACACCGGGGAGCTGTTTTTT. Amino acids: CSVEFGGNTGELFF.

This clonotype was counted between two and nine times. This rearrangement joins TRBV10-3 to TRBJ1-5; D call uncertain. The CDR3 totals 14 residues. V dropped 2 bases and J dropped 3 bases, with 8 bases sitting between them. Germline V gene data show CDR1 as ENHRY and CDR2 as SYGVKD. CDR3 coding DNA: TGTGCCATCAGTGAGCCCGGGGACAATCAGCCCCAGCATTTT. Translation: CAISEPGDNQPQHF.